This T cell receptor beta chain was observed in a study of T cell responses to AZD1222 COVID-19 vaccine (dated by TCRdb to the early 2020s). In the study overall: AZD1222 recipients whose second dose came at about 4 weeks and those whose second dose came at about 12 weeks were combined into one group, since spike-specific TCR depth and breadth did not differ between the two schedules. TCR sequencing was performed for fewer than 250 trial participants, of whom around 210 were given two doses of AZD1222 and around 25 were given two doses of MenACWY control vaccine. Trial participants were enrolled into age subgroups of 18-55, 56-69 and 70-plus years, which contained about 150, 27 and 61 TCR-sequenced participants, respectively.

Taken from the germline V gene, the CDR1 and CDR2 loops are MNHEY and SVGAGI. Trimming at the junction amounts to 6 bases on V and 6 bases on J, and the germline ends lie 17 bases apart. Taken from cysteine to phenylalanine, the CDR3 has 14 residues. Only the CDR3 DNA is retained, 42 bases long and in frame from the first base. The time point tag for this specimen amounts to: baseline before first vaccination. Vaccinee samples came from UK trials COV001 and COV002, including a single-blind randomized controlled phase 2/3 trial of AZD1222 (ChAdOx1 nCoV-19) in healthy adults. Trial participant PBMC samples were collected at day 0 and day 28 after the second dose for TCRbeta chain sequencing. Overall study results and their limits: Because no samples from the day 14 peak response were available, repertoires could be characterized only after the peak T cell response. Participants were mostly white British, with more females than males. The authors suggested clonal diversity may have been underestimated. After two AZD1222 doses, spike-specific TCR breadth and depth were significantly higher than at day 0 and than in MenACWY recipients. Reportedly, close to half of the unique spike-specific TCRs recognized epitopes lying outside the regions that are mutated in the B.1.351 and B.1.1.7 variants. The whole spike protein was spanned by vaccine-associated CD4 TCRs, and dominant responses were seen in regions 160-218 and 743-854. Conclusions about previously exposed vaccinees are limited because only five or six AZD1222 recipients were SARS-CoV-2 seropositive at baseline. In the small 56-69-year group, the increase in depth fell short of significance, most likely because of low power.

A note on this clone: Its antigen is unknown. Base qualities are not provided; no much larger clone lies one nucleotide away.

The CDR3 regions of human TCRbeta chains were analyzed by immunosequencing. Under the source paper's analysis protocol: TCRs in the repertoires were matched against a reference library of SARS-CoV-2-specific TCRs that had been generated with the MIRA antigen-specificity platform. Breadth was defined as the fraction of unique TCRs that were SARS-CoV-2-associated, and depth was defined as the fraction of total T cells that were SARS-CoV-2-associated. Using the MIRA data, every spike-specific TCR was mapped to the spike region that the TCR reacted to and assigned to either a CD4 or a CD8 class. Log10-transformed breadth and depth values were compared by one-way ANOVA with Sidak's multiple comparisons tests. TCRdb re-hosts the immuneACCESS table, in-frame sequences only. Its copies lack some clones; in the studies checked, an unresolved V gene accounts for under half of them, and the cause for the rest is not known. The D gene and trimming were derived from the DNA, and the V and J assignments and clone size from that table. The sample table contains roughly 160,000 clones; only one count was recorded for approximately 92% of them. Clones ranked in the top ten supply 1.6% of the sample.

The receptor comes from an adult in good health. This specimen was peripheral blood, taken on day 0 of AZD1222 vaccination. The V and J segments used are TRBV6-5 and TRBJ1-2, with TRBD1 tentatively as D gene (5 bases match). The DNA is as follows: TGTGCCAGCAGCGATAAGACAGTAACCGATGGCTACACCTTC. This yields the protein CASSDKTVTDGYTF.